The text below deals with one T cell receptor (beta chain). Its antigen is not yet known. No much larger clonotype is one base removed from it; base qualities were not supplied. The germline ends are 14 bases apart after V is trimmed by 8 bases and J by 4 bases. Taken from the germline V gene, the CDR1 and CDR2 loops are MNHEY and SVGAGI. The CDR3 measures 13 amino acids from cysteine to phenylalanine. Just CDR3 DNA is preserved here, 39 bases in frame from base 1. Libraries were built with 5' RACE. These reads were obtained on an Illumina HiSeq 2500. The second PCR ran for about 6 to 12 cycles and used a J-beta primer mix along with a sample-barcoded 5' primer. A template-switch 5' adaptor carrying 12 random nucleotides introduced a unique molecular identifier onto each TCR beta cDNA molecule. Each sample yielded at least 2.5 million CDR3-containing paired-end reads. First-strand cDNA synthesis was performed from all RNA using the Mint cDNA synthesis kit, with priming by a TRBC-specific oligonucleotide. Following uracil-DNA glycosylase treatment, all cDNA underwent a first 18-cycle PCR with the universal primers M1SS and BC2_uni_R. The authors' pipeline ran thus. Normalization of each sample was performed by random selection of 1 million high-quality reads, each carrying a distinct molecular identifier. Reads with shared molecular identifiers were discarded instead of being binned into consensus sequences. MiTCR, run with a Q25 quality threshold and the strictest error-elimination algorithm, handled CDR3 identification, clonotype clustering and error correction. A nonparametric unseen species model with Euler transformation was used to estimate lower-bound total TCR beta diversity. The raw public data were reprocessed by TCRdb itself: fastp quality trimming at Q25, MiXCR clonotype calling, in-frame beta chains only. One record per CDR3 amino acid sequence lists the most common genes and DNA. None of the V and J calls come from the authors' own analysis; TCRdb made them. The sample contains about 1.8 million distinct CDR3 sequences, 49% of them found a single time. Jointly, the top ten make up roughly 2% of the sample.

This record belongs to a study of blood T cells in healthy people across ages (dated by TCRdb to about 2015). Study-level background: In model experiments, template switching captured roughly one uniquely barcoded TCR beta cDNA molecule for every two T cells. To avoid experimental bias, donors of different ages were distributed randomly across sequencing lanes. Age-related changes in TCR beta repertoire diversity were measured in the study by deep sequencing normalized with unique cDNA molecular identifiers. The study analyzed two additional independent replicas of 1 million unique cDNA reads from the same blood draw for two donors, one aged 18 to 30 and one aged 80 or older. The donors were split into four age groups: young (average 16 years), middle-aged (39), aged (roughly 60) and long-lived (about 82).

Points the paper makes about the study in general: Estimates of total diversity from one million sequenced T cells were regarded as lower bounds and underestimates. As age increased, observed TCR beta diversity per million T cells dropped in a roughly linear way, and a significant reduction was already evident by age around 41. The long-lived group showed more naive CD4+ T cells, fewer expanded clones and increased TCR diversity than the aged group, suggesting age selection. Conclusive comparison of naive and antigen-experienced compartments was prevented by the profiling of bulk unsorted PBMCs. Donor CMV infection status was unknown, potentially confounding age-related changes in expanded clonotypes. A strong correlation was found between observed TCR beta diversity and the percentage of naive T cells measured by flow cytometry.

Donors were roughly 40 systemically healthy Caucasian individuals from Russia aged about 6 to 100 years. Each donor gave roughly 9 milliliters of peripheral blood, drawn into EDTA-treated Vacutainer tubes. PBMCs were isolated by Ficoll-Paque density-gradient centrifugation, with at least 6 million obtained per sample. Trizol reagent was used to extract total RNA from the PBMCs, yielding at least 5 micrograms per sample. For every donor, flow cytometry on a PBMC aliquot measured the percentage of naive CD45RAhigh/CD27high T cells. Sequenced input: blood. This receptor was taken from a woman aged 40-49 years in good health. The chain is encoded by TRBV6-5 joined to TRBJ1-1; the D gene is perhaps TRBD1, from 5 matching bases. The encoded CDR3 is CASQRGGGTEAFF. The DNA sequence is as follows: TGTGCCAGCCAGCGGGGCGGAGGCACTGAAGCTTTCTTT.